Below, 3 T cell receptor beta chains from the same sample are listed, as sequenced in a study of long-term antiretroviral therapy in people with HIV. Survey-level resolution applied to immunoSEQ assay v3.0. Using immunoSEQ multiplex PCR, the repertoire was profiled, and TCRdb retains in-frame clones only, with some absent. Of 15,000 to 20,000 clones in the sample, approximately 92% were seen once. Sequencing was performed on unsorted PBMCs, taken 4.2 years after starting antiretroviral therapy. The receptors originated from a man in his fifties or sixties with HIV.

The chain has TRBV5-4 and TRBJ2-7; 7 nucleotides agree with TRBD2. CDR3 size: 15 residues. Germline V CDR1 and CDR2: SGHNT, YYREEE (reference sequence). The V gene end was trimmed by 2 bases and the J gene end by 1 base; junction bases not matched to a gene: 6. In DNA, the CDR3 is TGTGCCAGCAGCTTAGGAGCGGGGACTTCCTACGAGCAGTACTTC. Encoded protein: CASSLGAGTSYEQYF.

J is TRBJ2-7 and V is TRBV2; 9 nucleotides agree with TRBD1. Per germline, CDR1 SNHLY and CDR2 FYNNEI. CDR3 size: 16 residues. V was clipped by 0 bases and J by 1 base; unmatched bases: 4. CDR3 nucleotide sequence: TGTGCCAGCAGTGAAGCGGTGACAGGGGGATCCTACGAGCAGTACTTC. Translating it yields CASSEAVTGGSYEQYF.

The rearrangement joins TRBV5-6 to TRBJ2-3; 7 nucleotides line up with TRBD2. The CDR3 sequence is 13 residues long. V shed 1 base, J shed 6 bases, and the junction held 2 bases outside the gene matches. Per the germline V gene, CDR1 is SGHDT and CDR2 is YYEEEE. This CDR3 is CASSLRGVDTQYF. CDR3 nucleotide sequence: TGTGCCAGCAGCTTGCGGGGGGTGGATACGCAGTATTTT.